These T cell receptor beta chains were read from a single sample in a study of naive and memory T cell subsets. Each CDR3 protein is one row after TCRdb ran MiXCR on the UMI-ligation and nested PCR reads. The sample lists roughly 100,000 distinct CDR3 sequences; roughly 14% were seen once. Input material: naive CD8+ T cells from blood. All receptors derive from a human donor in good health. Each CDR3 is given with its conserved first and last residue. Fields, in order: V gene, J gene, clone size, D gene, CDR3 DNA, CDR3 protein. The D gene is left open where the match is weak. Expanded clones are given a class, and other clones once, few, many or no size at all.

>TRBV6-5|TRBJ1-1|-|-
TGTGCCAGCATGTGGGATTTTGAGGGTAGGGGTACTGAAGCTTTCTTT
CASMWDFEGRGTEAFF
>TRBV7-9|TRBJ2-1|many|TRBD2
TGTGCCAGCAGCTTAGGGACTAGCAATGAGCAGTTCTTC
CASSLGTSNEQFF
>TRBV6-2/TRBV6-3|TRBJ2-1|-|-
TGTGCCAGCAGTTACCCGAACCGGGACGGACCCTACAATGAGCAGTTCTTC
CASSYPNRDGPYNEQFF
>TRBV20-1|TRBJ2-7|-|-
TGCAGTGCCATACTATCGAGACGGGGCGAGCAGTACTTC
CSAILSRRGEQYF
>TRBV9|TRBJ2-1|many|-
TGTGCCAGCAGCGGTAGGGGGGGCTCCTACAATGAGCAGTTCTTC
CASSGRGGSYNEQFF
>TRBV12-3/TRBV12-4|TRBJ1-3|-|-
TGTGCCAGCAACCGGCAGGGGTCGGCCTCCGGAAACACCATATATTTT
CASNRQGSASGNTIYF
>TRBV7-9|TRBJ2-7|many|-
TGTGCCAGCAGACAAGGTGCCCACGAGCAGTACTTC
CASRQGAHEQYF
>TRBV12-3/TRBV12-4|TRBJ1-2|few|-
TGTGCCAGCAGCTTCCCCTTTCAAGATGGCTACACCTTC
CASSFPFQDGYTF
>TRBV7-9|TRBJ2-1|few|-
TGTGCCAGCAGCTCAACCATAATGTCCTCCTACAATGAGCAGTTCTTC
CASSSTIMSSYNEQFF
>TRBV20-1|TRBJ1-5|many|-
TGCAGTGCTATAGAAAGGGTGAGCAATCAGCCCCAGCATTTT
CSAIERVSNQPQHF
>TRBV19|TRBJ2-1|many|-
TGTGCCAGTAGTATGGGACACTTGAATGAGCAGTTCTTC
CASSMGHLNEQFF
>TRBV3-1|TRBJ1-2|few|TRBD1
TGTGCCAGCAGCCCAGGACAGGGGGCGGGCTATGGCTACACCTTC
CASSPGQGAGYGYTF
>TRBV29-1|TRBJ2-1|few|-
TGCAGCGTTGAAGCTAATGAGCAGTTCTTC
CSVEANEQFF
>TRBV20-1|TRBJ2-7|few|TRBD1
TGCAGTGCTAGGGTGACAGGGGGCTCCTACGAGCAGTACTTC
CSARVTGGSYEQYF
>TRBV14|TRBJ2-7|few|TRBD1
TGTGCCAGCAGCCCCCATCCACAGGGGCCCTACGAGCAGTACTTC
CASSPHPQGPYEQYF
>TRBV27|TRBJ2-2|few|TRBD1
TGTGCCAGCAGTTGGGACAGGGGAACCGGGGAGCTGTTTTTT
CASSWDRGTGELFF
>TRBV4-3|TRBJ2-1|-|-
TGCGCCAGCAGCCAAGACCCAGGGACCGAGTACAATGAGCAGTTCTTC
CASSQDPGTEYNEQFF
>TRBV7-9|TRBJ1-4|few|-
TGTGCCAGCAGCCCCCCCCCGGCCACAACTAATGAAAAACTGTTTTTT
CASSPPPATTNEKLFF
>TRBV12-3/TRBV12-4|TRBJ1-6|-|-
TGTGCCAGCAGTCCTTTAGGGGACGGAAGTTATTCACCCCTCCACTTT
CASSPLGDGSYSPLHF
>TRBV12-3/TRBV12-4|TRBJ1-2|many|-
TGTGCCAGCAGTTTGGACCGGGGGCGCGGCTACACCTTC
CASSLDRGRGYTF
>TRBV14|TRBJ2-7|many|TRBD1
TGTGCCAGCAGCCTCGGGACAGGGATCTACGAGCAGTACTTC
CASSLGTGIYEQYF
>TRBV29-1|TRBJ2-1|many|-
TGCAGCGTTGAAGGGTCGACGGCAGGGGAGCAGTTCTTC
CSVEGSTAGEQFF
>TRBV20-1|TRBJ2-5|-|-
TGCAGTGCTTCCCCGGCCCGTCAAGAGACCCAGTACTTC
CSASPARQETQYF
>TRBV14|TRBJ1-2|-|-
TGTGCCAGCAGCCAAGATGGAGGGGTCTATGGCTACACCTTC
CASSQDGGVYGYTF
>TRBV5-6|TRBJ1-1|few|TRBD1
TGTGCCAGCAGCCAGGGACAGATGAACACTGAAGCTTTCTTT
CASSQGQMNTEAFF
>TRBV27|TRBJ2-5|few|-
TGTGCCAGCAGTCCCCGGACCGAAGAGACCCAGTACTTC
CASSPRTEETQYF
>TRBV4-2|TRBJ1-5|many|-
TGTGCCAGCAGCCAAGACGAGCTCAATCAGCCCCAGCATTTT
CASSQDELNQPQHF
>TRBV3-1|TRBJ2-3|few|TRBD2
TGTGCCAGCAGCCAAGACGTACTAGCGTCTAGCACAGATACGCAGTATTTT
CASSQDVLASSTDTQYF
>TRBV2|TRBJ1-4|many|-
TGTGCCAGCAGTGAAACAGCCAAGGAGGAACTGTTTTTT
CASSETAKEELFF
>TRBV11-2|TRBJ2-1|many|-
TGTGCCAGCAGCTTAGACCCCTCCTTTGAGCAGTTCTTC
CASSLDPSFEQFF
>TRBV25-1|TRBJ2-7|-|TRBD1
TGTGCCAGCAGTCCCGGGACAGCTAAATACGAGCAGTACTTC
CASSPGTAKYEQYF
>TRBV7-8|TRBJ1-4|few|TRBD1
TGTGCCAGCAGTCCCTCCGGGACAGGGAGGGAAAAACTGTTTTTT
CASSPSGTGREKLFF
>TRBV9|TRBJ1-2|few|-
TGTGCCAGCAGCGTAGGGCCGCGGGACTACACCTTC
CASSVGPRDYTF
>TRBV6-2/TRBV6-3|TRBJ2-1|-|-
TGTGCCAGCAGTTGGTGGAGGAATGAGCAGTTCTTC
CASSWWRNEQFF
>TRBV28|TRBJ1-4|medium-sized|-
TGTGCCAGCAGTTTCCAGTGGGCTAATGAAAAACTGTTTTTT
CASSFQWANEKLFF
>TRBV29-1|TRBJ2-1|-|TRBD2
TGCAGCGACGGGACTACCGACTTCAATGAGCAGTTCTTC
CSDGTTDFNEQFF
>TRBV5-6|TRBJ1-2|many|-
TGTGCCAGCAGCTTGGAGTACGATGGCTACACCTTC
CASSLEYDGYTF
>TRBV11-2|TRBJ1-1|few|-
TGTGCCAGCAGCCCCGATGGGGGGGACACTGAAGCTTTCTTT
CASSPDGGDTEAFF
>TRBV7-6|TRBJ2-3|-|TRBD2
TGTGCCAGCAGGCAAACTAGCGGGAGAATTTTAGATACGCAGTATTTT
CASRQTSGRILDTQYF
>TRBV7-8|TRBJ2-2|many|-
TGTGCCAGCGGGGAGGTTTTTAACACCGGGGAGCTGTTTTTT
CASGEVFNTGELFF
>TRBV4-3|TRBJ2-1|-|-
TGCGCCAGCAGCCAAGAGAGAGTGACAGATGAGCAGTTCTTC
CASSQERVTDEQFF